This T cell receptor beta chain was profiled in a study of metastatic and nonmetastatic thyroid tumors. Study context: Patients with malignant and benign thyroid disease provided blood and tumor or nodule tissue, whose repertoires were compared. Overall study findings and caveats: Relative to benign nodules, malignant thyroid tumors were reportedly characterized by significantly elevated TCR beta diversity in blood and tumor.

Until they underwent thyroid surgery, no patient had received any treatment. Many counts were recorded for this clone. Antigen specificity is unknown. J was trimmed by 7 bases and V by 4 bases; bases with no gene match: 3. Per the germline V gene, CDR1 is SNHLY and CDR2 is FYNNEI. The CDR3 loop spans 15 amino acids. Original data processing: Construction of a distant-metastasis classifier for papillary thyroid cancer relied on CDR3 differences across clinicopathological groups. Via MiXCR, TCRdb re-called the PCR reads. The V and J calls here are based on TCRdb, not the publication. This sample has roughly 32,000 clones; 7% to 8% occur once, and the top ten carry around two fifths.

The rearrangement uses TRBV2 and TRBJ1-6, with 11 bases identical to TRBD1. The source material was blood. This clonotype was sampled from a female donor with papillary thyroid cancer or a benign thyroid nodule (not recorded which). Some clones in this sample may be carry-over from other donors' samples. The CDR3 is CASSAGQGANSPLHF. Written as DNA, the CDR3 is TGTGCCAGCAGTGCCGGACAGGGGGCGAATTCACCCCTCCACTTT.